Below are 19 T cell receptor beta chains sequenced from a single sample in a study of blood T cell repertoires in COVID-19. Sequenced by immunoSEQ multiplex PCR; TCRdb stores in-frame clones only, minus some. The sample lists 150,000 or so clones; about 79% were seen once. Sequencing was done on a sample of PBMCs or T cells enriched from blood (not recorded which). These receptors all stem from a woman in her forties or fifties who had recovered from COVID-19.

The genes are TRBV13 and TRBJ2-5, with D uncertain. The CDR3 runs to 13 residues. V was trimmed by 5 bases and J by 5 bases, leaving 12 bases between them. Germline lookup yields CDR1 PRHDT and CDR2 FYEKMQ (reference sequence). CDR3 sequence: CASSPGAYETQYF. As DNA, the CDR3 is TGTGCCAGCAGCCCCGGTGCCTACGAGACCCAGTACTTC.

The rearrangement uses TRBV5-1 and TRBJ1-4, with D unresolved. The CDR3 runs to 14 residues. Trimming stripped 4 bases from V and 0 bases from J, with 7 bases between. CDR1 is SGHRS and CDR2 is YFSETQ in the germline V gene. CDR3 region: CASSTVSTNEKLFF. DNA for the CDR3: TGCGCCAGCAGCACGGTTTCAACTAATGAAAAACTGTTTTTT.

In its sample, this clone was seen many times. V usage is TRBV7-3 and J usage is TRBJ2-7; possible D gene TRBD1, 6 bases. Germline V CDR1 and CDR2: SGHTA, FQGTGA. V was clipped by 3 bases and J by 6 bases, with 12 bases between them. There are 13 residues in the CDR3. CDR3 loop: CASSFNRALEQYF. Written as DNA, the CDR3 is TGTGCCAGCAGCTTCAACAGGGCCCTCGAGCAGTACTTC.

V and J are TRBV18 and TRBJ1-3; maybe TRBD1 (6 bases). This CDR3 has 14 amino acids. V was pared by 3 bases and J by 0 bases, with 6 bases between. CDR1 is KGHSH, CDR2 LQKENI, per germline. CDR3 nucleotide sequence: TGTGCCAGCTCACCGGACAGCTCTGGAAACACCATATATTTT. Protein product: CASSPDSSGNTIYF.

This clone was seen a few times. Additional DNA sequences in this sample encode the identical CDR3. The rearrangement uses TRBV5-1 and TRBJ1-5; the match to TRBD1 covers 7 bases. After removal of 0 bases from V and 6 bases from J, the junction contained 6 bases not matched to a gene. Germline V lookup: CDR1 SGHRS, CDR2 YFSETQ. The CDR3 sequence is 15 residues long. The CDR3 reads CASSLGGGEGQPQHF. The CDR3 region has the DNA TGCGCCAGCAGCTTGGGAGGGGGCGAGGGTCAGCCCCAGCATTTT.

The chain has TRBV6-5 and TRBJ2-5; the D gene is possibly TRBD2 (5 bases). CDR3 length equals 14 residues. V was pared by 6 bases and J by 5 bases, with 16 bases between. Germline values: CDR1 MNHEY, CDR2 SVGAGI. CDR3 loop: CASSGWRSKETQYF. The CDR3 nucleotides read TGTGCCAGCAGCGGCTGGAGGTCTAAGGAGACCCAGTACTTC.

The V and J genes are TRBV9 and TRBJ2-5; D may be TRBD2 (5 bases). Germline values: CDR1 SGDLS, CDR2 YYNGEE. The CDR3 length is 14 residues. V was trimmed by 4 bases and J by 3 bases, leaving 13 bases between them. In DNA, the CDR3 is TGTGCCAGCAGCCCCCGGACTCAAAAAGAGACCCAGTACTTC. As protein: CASSPRTQKETQYF.

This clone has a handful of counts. DNA of the CDR3: TGTGCCAGCAGTGGATCGGGATCCTCCGCCCCACTGAATGAAAAACTGTTTTTT. Its protein product is CASSGSGSSAPLNEKLFF. The rearrangement uses TRBV2 and TRBJ1-4; unclear D gene. Germline V gene data show CDR1 as SNHLY and CDR2 as FYNNEI. V lost 4 bases, J lost 5 bases, and 23 bases lay in between. The CDR3 sequence is 18 residues long.

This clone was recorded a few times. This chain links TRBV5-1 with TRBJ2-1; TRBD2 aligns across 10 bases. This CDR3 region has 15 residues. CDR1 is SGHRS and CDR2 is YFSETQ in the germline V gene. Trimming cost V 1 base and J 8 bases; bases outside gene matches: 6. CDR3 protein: CASSLSGGAVYEQFF. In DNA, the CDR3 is TGCGCCAGCAGCTTGAGCGGGGGGGCCGTCTATGAGCAGTTCTTC.

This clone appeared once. The DNA of the CDR3 is TGTGCCAGCAGTCTAGGACAGTTCAATGAGCAGTTCTTC. The encoded protein is CASSLGQFNEQFF. The chain joins TRBV7-3 to TRBJ2-1, with a weak D call TRBD1 (6 bases). V lost 6 bases, J lost 6 bases, and 12 bases lay in between. Germline loops: CDR1 SGHTA, CDR2 FQGTGA. The CDR3 consists of 13 residues.

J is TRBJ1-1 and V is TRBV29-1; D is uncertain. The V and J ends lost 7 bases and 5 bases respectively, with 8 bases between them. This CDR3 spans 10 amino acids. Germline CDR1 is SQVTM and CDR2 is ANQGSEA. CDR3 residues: CSGRTTEAFF. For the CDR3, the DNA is TGCAGCGGCAGGACTACTGAAGCTTTCTTT.

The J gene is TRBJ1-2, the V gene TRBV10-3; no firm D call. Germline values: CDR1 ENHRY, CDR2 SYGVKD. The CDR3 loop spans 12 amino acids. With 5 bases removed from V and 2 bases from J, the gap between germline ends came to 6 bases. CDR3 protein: CAISSENYGYTF. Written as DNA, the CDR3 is TGTGCCATCAGTTCAGAAAACTATGGCTACACCTTC.

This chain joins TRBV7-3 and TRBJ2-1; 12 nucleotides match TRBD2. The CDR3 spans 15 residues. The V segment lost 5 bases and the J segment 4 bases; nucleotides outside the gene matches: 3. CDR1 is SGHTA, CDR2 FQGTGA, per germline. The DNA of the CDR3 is TGTGCCAGCAGCGGGACTAGCGGGCGATACAATGAGCAGTTCTTC. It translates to CASSGTSGRYNEQFF.

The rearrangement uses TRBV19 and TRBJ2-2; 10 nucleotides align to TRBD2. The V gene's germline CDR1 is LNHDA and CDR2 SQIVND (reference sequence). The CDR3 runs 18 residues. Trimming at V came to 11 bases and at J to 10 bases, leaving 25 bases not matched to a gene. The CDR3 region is CASVQRASGSRRTPELFF. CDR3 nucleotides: TGTGCCTCCGTCCAGAGGGCTAGCGGGAGTCGACGTACCCCGGAGCTGTTTTTT.

CDR3 in amino acids: CASSLGKGGYQPQHF. Written as DNA, the CDR3 is TGTGCCAGCAGCTTAGGGAAAGGGGGCTATCAGCCCCAGCATTTT. This chain links TRBV7-9 with TRBJ1-5; 7 bases line up with TRBD1. CDR1 is SEHNR, CDR2 FQNEAQ, per germline (reference sequence). The CDR3 spans 15 residues. Trimming removed 1 base from V and 5 bases from J; junction bases left unmatched: 5.

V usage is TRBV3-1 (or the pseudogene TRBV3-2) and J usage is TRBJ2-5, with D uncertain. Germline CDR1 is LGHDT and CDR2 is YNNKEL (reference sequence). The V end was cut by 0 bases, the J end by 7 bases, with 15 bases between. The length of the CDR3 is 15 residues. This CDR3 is CASSQEGPVLWTQYF. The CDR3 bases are TGTGCCAGCAGCCAAGAGGGCCCGGTTCTCTGGACCCAGTACTTC.

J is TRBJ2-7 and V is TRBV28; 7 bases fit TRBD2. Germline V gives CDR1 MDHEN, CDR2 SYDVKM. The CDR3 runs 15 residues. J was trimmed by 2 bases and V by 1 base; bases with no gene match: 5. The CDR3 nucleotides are TGTGCCAGCAGTTTATCTGCGGGGGTGGCCTACGAGCAGTACTTC. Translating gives CASSLSAGVAYEQYF.

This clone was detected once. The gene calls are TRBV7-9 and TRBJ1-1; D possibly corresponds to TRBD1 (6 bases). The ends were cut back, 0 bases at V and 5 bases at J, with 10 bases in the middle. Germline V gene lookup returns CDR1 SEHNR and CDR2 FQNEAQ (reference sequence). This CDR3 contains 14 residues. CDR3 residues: CASSLAGGWTEAFF. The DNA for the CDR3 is TGTGCCAGCAGCTTAGCAGGGGGATGGACTGAAGCTTTCTTT.

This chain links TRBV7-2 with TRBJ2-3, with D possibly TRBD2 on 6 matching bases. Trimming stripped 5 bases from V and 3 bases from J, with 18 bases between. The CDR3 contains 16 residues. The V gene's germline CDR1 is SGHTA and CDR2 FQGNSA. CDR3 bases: TGTGCCAGCAGCCCCGCCCGACTAGGCTTTACAGATACGCAGTATTTT. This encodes CASSPARLGFTDTQYF. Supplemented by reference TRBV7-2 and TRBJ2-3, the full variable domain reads GAGVSQSPSNKVTEKGKDVELRCDPISGHTALYWYRQSLGQGLEFLIYFQGNSAPDKSGLPSDRFSAERTGGSVSTLTIQRTQQEDSAVYLCASSPARLGFTDTQYFGPGTRLTVL.